Included here is one T cell receptor (beta chain) sequence, with context. The specificity of this receptor is unknown. One base away there is no much larger clone; base qualities are not given. This sample stems from a study of T cell responses to AZD1222 COVID-19 vaccine (dated by TCRdb to the early 2020s). The study in broad terms: AZD1222 recipients whose second dose came at about 4 weeks and those whose second dose came at about 12 weeks were combined into one group, since spike-specific TCR depth and breadth did not differ between the two schedules. Trial participants were enrolled by age into subgroups of 18-55, 56-69 and 70-plus years, and roughly 160, 29 and 62 TCR-sequenced participants, respectively, were included in these subgroups. TCR sequencing covered more than 230 trial participants: 200 to 220 given two doses of AZD1222 and 26 given two doses of MenACWY control vaccine. Beyond this particular receptor, the publication reports: Spike-specific TCR breadth and depth rose significantly after two AZD1222 doses compared with day 0 and with MenACWY recipients. Conclusions about previously exposed vaccinees are limited because only five or six AZD1222 recipients were SARS-CoV-2 seropositive at baseline. Epitopes outside the regions mutated in the B.1.351 and B.1.1.7 variants were reportedly recognized by nearly half of the unique spike-specific TCRs. The whole spike protein was spanned by vaccine-associated CD4 TCRs, and dominant responses were seen in regions 160-218 and 743-854. No day 14 peak-response samples were available, so repertoires were characterized only after the peak T cell response. Participants were mostly white British and included more females than males, and it was suggested by the authors that clonal diversity may have been underestimated. The 56-69-year group was small, and its depth increase did not reach significance, likely because of low power.

The time point label here, explained by the study, means: baseline before first vaccination. Samples from vaccinated people were obtained from the UK trials COV001 and COV002, which included a single-blind randomized controlled phase 2/3 trial of AZD1222 (ChAdOx1 nCoV-19) in healthy adults. Trial participant PBMC samples were collected at day 0 and day 28 after the second dose for TCRbeta chain sequencing. Trimming at the junction amounts to 4 bases on V and 5 bases on J, and the germline ends lie 18 bases apart. CDR1 LNHDA and CDR2 SQIVND are derived from the germline V gene (reference sequence). The cysteine opens and the phenylalanine closes a CDR3 of 16 amino acids. Only the CDR3 DNA is retained, 48 bases long and in frame from the first base. The CDR3 regions of human TCRbeta chains were subjected to immunosequencing. On the authors' methods: Repertoire TCRs were matched against a reference library of SARS-CoV-2-specific TCRs generated with the MIRA antigen-specificity platform. Breadth was defined as the fraction of unique TCRs that were SARS-CoV-2-associated. Depth was defined as the fraction of total T cells that were SARS-CoV-2-associated. Using the MIRA data, every spike-specific TCR was mapped to the spike region that the TCR reacted to and assigned to either a CD4 or a CD8 class. Log10-transformed breadth and depth values were compared by one-way ANOVA with Sidak's multiple comparisons tests. Entries here come from immuneACCESS through TCRdb and include only in-frame sequences with V and J called. Some clones fail to appear in such tables; in the studies checked, an unresolved V gene covers under half of the shortfall, and the cause of the remainder is unknown. The V and J calls and clone size were taken over from that table, and D and trimming were inferred from the DNA. The sample table holds about 120,000 clones, of which roughly 84% were seen once. Clones ranked in the top ten supply roughly 6.2% of the sample.

Sequenced here: peripheral blood, sampled on day 0 of AZD1222 vaccination. This sequence uses TRBV19 and TRBJ1-3, with an unclear D gene assignment. The TCR originated in an adult in good health. CDR3 region: CASSTEVADIRNTIYF. The DNA reads TGTGCCAGTAGTACCGAGGTCGCCGACATAAGAAACACCATATATTTT.